This T cell receptor (beta chain) originates from a study of shared clonotypes between healthy human individuals. Assay: immunoSEQ multiplex PCR; the TCRdb copy retains only in-frame clones and omits some. The table records approximately 1,500,000 clones, around 98% of them present only once. The CDR3 totals 14 residues. V lost 3 bases, J lost 3 bases, and 9 bases lay in between. Germline V gene lookup returns CDR1 SGDLS and CDR2 YYNGEE. Material for sequencing was naive CD4+ T cells sorted from blood. The subset: CD45RA+ positively selected. This chain connects TRBV9 to TRBJ2-2; no definite D call. The source is a man under 40 in good health. The CDR3 coding sequence is TGTGCCAGCAGCGGTAGACACGACACCGGGGAGCTGTTTTTT. Translated: CASSGRHDTGELFF.